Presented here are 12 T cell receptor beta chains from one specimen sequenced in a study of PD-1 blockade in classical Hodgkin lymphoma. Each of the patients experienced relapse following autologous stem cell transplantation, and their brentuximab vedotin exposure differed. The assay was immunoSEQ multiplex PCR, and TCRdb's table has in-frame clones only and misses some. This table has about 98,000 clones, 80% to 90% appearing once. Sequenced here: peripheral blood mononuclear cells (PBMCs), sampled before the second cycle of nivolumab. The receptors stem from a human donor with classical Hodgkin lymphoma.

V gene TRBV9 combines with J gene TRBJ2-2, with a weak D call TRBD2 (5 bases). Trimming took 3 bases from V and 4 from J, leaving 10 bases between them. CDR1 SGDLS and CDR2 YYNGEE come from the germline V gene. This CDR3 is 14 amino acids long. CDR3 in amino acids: CASSERGITGELFF. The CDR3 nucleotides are TGTGCCAGCAGCGAGAGAGGGATCACCGGGGAGCTGTTTTTT.

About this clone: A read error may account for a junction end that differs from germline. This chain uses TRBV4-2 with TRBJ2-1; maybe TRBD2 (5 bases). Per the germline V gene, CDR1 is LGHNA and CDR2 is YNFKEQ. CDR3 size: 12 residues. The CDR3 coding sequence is TGTGCCAGCAGCCAAGAGGGCGGGCTCGTGGTCTTC. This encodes CASSQEGGLVVF.

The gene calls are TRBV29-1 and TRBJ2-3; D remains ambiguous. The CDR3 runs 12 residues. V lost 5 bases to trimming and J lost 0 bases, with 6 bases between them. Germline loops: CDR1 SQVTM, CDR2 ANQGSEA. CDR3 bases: TGCAGCGTTTTCATCAGCACAGATACGCAGTATTTT. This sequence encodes CSVFISTDTQYF.

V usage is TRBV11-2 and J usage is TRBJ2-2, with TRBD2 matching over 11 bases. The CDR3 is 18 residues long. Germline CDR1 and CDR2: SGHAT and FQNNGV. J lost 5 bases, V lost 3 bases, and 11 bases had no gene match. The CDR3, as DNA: TGTGCCAGCAGCTTCTTAAGACTAGCGGGACTCGGGACCGGGGAGCTGTTTTTT. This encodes CASSFLRLAGLGTGELFF.

CDR3 nucleotide sequence: TGTGCCAGCAGCAGGACTAGCGAAACCAACAATGAGCAGTTCTTC. Translation: CASSRTSETNNEQFF. The chain is built from TRBV5-5 and TRBJ2-1, with 9 bases fitting TRBD2. Losses at the gene ends were 4 bases for V and 5 bases for J; bases not matched to a gene: 7. Per the germline V gene, CDR1 is SGHKS and CDR2 is YYEKEE (reference sequence). This CDR3 comprises 15 residues.

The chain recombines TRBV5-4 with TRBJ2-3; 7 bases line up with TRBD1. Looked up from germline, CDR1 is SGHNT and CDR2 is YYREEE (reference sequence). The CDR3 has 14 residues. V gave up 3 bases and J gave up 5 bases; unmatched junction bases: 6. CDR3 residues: CASSSTGVGDTQYF. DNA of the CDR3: TGTGCCAGCAGCTCTACAGGGGTCGGAGATACGCAGTATTTT.

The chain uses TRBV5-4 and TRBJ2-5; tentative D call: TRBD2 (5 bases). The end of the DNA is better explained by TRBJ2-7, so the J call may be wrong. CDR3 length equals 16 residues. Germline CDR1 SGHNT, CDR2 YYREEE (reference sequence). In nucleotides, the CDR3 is TGTGCCAGCAGCTTGGGGAGCGGAGACCTTTCCTACGAGCAGTACTTC. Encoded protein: CASSLGSGDLSYEQYF.

The CDR3 here is CASRGGLSTDTQYF. The CDR3 region has the DNA TGTGCCAGCAGGGGGGGACTTAGCACAGATACGCAGTATTTT. The chain has TRBV9 and TRBJ2-3; possible D gene TRBD2, 6 bases. The V end was cut by 5 bases, the J end by 0 bases, with 10 bases between. CDR3 length equals 14 residues. Germline lookup yields CDR1 SGDLS and CDR2 YYNGEE.

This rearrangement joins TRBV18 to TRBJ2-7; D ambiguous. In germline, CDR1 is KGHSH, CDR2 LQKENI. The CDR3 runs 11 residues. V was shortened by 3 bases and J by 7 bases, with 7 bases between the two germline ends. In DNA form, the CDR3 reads TGTGCCAGCTCACCCAAGGAGGAGCAGTACTTC. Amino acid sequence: CASSPKEEQYF.

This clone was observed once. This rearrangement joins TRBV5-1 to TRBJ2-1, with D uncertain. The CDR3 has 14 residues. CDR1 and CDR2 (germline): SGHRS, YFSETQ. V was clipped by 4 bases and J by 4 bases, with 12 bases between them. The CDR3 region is CASSPLTGYNEQFF. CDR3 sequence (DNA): TGCGCCAGCAGCCCCCTAACCGGGTACAATGAGCAGTTCTTC.

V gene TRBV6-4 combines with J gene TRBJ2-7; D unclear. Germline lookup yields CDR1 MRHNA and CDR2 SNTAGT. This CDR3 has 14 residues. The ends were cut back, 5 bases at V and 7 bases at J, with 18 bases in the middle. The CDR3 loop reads CASSKETTSGEQYF. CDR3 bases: TGTGCCAGCAGTAAGGAAACAACCAGTGGAGAGCAGTACTTC.

DNA for the CDR3: TGTGCCAGCAGCTTAGCCGGTAGGCTAGCGGGAGAGGACATTCAGTACTTC. Translated, it gives CASSLAGRLAGEDIQYF. The chain links TRBV7-9 to TRBJ2-4; 10 bases fit TRBD2. This CDR3 has 17 residues. CDR1 and CDR2 (germline): SEHNR, FQNEAQ (reference sequence). The V segment lost 0 bases and the J segment 8 bases; nucleotides outside the gene matches: 10.